The 20 T cell receptor beta chains below were found in one sample sequenced in a study of blood T cells in healthy people across ages. A sample-barcoded 5' primer and a J-beta primer mix were used in a second PCR of about 6 to 11 cycles. One entry per CDR3 protein results from TCRdb running MiXCR on the 5' RACE reads. There are about 830,000 distinct CDR3 sequences in the sample; 55% to 65% occur only once, and about 27% lies in the top ten. The sample comprised blood. Source of these receptors: a man under 40 in good health.

Only a few counts were recorded for this clonotype. The CDR3 coding sequence is TGTGCCAGCAGCCAACTTACAGGGAGGTGGGACGAAGAGACCCAGTACTTC. Translation: CASSQLTGRWDEETQYF. V and J are TRBV7-2 and TRBJ2-5; D could derive from TRBD1 or TRBD2 (6 bases each). The germline V gene encodes CDR1 SGHTA and CDR2 FQGNSA. Trimming removed 5 bases from V and 3 bases from J, with 22 bases in between. This CDR3 spans 17 amino acids. The complete variable domain, with remaining parts taken from reference TRBV7-2 and TRBJ2-5, reads GAGVSQSPSNKVTEKGKDVELRCDPISGHTALYWYRQSLGQGLEFLIYFQGNSAPDKSGLPSDRFSAERTGGSVSTLTIQRTQQEDSAVYLCASSQLTGRWDEETQYFGPGTRLLVL.

Comment on this clonotype: A much larger clone differs from this one at a single base, so this may be a read error. CDR3 region: CAISRDNNEQYF. As DNA, the CDR3 is TGTGCCATCTCGAGAGACAACAATGAGCAGTACTTC. V usage is TRBV10-3 and J usage is TRBJ2-4, with unresolved D. Germline-derived CDR1 and CDR2 are ENHRY and SYGVKD. The CDR3 is 12 amino acids. Trimming cost V 8 bases and J 13 bases, with 18 bases left between them.

This clonotype has only one observation. V gene TRBV2 combines with J gene TRBJ2-3, with 11 bases aligning to TRBD2. This CDR3 is built from 16 residues. Per germline, CDR1 SNHLY and CDR2 FYNNEI. V gave up 6 bases and J gave up 6 bases; unmatched junction bases: 11. The CDR3 bases are TGTGCCAGCAGCCTGGGACTAGCGGTCATACGGGATACGCAGTATTTT. This sequence encodes CASSLGLAVIRDTQYF.

This rearrangement joins TRBV7-9 to TRBJ2-5; no clear D gene. Germline V gene lookup returns CDR1 SEHNR and CDR2 FQNEAQ (reference sequence). The CDR3 runs 12 residues. Trimming cost V 5 bases and J 5 bases, with 9 bases left between them. The CDR3 protein is CASSGSYETQYF. DNA for the CDR3: TGTGCCAGCAGCGGGTCGTATGAGACCCAGTACTTC.

This clonotype occurred many times. Since a much larger clone is just one base distant, this may be a read error. The chain is built from TRBV9 and TRBJ2-5; possibly TRBD1 for D (7 bases). The CDR3 is 12 amino acids. The V gene's germline CDR1 is SGDLS and CDR2 YYNGEE. V dropped 3 bases and J dropped 11 bases, with 14 bases sitting between them. Written as DNA, the CDR3 is TGTGCCAGCAGCGAACAGGGGACTGAGCAGTACTTC. Encoded protein: CASSEQGTEQYF.

The chain carries TRBV24-1 and TRBJ2-5; tentatively, D is TRBD1 or TRBD2 (6 bases each). This CDR3 has 16 amino acids. V was clipped by 7 bases and J by 5 bases, with 22 bases between them. The germline gives CDR1 KGHDR, CDR2 SFDVKD. The CDR3: CATRGAGTSNGETQYF. The CDR3 DNA sequence: TGTGCCACCAGGGGGGCGGGGACCTCCAATGGGGAGACCCAGTACTTC.

The genes are TRBV5-6 and TRBJ2-7; possibly TRBD1 or TRBD2 for D (5 bases each). From germline, CDR1 is SGHDT and CDR2 YYEEEE. Trimming took off 4 bases at V and 2 bases at J, with 13 bases between the two ends. This CDR3 is built from 14 residues. In DNA, the CDR3 is TGTGCCAGCAGCCAAGCCGGGACCCCCTACGAGCAGTACTTC. This translates into CASSQAGTPYEQYF.

The J gene is TRBJ2-6, the V gene TRBV20-1, with TRBD2 matching 7 bases. With V trimmed by 4 bases and J by 3 bases, 3 bases remained unmatched. The V gene's germline CDR1 is DFQATT and CDR2 SNEGSKA (reference sequence). This CDR3 spans 14 amino acids. CDR3 protein: CSATKRGGANVLTF. CDR3 bases: TGCAGTGCTACGAAGCGGGGTGGGGCCAACGTCCTGACTTTC.

The chain employs TRBV29-1 and TRBJ2-5; D gene ambiguous. The germline V gene encodes CDR1 SQVTM and CDR2 ANQGSEA. Trimming shortened V by 4 bases and J by 5 bases, and 17 bases separated the two germline ends. The CDR3 contains 14 residues. The CDR3 DNA sequence: TGCAGCGTTGTTGTGGTCGGAGAAGGGGAGACCCAGTACTTC. It translates to CSVVVVGEGETQYF.

The genes are TRBV6-2 or TRBV6-3 and TRBJ2-5, with D perhaps TRBD1 (6 bases). Matching the DNA end better, TRBJ2-7 makes the J call doubtful. CDR1 is MNHEY and CDR2 is SVGEGT in the germline V gene. The CDR3 runs 12 residues. The CDR3 DNA is TGTGCCAGCAGTTACGGGGGCTTCGAGCAGTACTTC. Its protein is CASSYGGFEQYF.

This clonotype appeared a few times. As DNA, the CDR3 is TGTGCCATCAGTGGTATCCTGGGTAGCACGAACACCGGGGAGCTGTTTTTT. Encoded protein: CAISGILGSTNTGELFF. This chain links TRBV10-3 with TRBJ2-2, with unresolved D. Germline V gene lookup returns CDR1 ENHRY and CDR2 SYGVKD. This CDR3 spans 17 amino acids. V was pared by 4 bases and J by 0 bases, with 15 bases between.

The J gene is TRBJ2-5, the V gene TRBV7-2; TRBD1 matches at 7 bases. In germline, CDR1 is SGHTA, CDR2 FQGNSA. V lost 4 bases, J lost 5 bases, and 10 bases stayed unmatched. The CDR3 loop spans 15 amino acids. The CDR3 here is CASSSVTGNWETQYF. The CDR3 DNA reads as TGTGCCAGCAGCTCTGTGACAGGGAACTGGGAGACCCAGTACTTC.

The sample holds a few counts of this clonotype. V gene TRBV27 combines with J gene TRBJ1-2; 9 bases align to TRBD1. The germline V gene encodes CDR1 MNHEY and CDR2 SMNVEV (reference sequence). CDR3 length: 17 residues. The ends lost 2 bases at V and 5 bases at J; junction bases unmatched: 12. The CDR3 DNA reads as TGTGCCAGCAGTTTAAGTATCGGGACAGGGCTCAATTATGGCTACACCTTC. Its translation: CASSLSIGTGLNYGYTF.

This clonotype has a count of ten or more. The chain joins TRBV4-3 to TRBJ2-2; 8 positions match TRBD2. This CDR3 region has 14 residues. Germline trimming cut 1 base from V and 6 bases from J; bases unmatched to any gene: 1. CDR1 is LGHNA and CDR2 is YSLEER in the germline V gene. The DNA for the CDR3 is TGCGCCAGCAGCCAAGCGGGGGGGCCCGGGGAGCTGTTTTTT. Translated: CASSQAGGPGELFF.

V is TRBV12-3 or TRBV12-4 and J is TRBJ2-5, with D possibly being TRBD2 (5 bases). This CDR3 contains 14 residues. V lost 3 bases and J 5 bases, leaving 13 bases between the germline ends. CDR3 DNA sequence: TGTGCCAGCAGTTTTCCCCTAGCTGACGAGACCCAGTACTTC. This gives the protein CASSFPLADETQYF.

The chain is built from TRBV3-1 and TRBJ2-2, with D possibly matching TRBD1 (5 bases). The germline CDR1 and CDR2 sequences are LGHDT and YNNKEL (reference sequence). The CDR3 runs to 15 residues. Trimming removed 6 bases at V and 0 bases at J, with 11 bases between. The CDR3 spells CASRHTGTNTGELFF. CDR3 sequence (DNA): TGTGCCAGCAGACATACAGGAACGAACACCGGGGAGCTGTTTTTT.

This clonotype has only a few counts. This chain connects TRBV9 to TRBJ2-5; D unclear. Germline CDR1 and CDR2: SGDLS and YYNGEE. The CDR3 runs to 15 residues. Deletions cut 4 bases from V and 5 bases from J, with 18 bases between. The CDR3, as DNA: TGTGCCAGCAGCCCGGAACCGGACGCGTGGGAGACCCAGTACTTC. This codes for CASSPEPDAWETQYF.

The genes are TRBV4-2 and TRBJ2-6; a weak D match, TRBD1 (5 bases). This CDR3 contains 20 residues. V was shortened by 0 bases and J by 4 bases, with 22 bases between the two germline ends. CDR1 is LGHNA, CDR2 YNFKEQ, per germline. CDR3 loop: CASSQDMRLGQQRGANVLTF. In DNA, the CDR3 is TGTGCCAGCAGCCAAGATATGCGGTTGGGGCAGCAGAGGGGGGCCAACGTCCTGACTTTC.

The sample holds a few counts of this clonotype. This chain links TRBV4-3 with TRBJ2-7; 9 bases fit TRBD1. V lost 1 base to trimming and J lost 4 bases; unmatched junction nucleotides: 8. The CDR3 sequence is 16 residues long. Germline loops: CDR1 LGHNA, CDR2 YSLEER. In nucleotides, the CDR3 is TGCGCCAGCAGCCAAGGGGGACAGGGCGTTGCGTACGAGCAGTACTTC. As protein: CASSQGGQGVAYEQYF.

This clonotype has only one observation. The chain combines TRBV11-2 with TRBJ2-5; tentatively, D is TRBD2 (5 bases). This CDR3 region has 15 residues. V lost 1 base and J lost 3, with 12 bases in between. The V gene's germline CDR1 is SGHAT and CDR2 FQNNGV. The CDR3 DNA follows: TGTGCCAGCAGCTTAGGTAGGGCGAGGGAAGAGACCCAGTACTTC. This encodes CASSLGRAREETQYF.